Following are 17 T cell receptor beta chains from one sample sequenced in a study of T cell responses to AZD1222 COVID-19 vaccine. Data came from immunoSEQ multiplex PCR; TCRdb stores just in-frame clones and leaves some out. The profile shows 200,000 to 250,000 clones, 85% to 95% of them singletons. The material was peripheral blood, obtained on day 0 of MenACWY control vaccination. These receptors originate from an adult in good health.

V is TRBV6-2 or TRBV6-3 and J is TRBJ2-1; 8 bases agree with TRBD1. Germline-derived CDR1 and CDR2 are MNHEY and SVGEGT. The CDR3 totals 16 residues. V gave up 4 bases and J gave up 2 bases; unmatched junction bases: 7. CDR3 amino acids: CASSLWTGRPYNEQFF. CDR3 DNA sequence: TGTGCCAGCAGTTTATGGACAGGGCGCCCCTACAATGAGCAGTTCTTC.

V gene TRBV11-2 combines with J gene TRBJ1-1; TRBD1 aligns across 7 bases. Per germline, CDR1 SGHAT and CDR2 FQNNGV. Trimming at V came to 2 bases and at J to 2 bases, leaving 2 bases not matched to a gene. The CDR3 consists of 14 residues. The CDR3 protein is CASSLWDRNTEAFF. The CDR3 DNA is TGTGCCAGCAGCTTATGGGACAGAAACACTGAAGCTTTCTTT. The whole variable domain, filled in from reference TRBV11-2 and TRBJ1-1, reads EAGVAQSPRYKIIEKRQSVAFWCNPISGHATLYWYQQILGQGPKLLIQFQNNGVVDDSQLPKDRFSAERLKGVDSTLKIQPAKLEDSAVYLCASSLWDRNTEAFFGQGTRLTVV.

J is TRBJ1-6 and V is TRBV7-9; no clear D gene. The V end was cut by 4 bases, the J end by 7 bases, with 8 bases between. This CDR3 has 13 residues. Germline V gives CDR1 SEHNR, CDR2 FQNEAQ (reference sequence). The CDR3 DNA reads TGTGCCAGCAGCTCTATGTGGAATTCACCCCTCCACTTT. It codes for CASSSMWNSPLHF.

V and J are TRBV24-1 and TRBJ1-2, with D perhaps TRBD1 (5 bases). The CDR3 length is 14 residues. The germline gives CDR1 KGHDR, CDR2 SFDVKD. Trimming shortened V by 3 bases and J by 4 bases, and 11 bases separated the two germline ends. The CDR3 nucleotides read TGTGCCACCAGTGATGACGATAGGGGCTATGGCTACACCTTC. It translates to CATSDDDRGYGYTF.

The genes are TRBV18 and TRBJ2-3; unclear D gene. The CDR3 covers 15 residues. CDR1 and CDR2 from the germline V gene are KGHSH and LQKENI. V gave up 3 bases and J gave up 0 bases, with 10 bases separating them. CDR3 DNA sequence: TGTGCCAGCTCACCGGCGGTCGGGAGCACAGATACGCAGTATTTT. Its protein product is CASSPAVGSTDTQYF.

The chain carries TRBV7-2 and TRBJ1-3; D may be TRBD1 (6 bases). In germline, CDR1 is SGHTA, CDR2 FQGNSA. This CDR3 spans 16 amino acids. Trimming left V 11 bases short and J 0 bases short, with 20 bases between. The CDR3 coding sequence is TGTGCCGCCTCCTCAGGGGAGCGGATCTCTGGAAACACCATATATTTT. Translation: CAASSGERISGNTIYF.

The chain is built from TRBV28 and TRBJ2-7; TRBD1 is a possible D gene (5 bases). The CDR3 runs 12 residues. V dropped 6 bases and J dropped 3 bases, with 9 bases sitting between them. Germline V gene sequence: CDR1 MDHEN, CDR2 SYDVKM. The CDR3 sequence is CASRTGRYEQYF. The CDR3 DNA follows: TGTGCCAGCAGAACAGGCCGCTACGAGCAGTACTTC.

The CDR3 sequence is CASSLQVVVAGANVLTF. CDR3 DNA sequence: TGTGCCAGCAGCCTCCAGGTCGTGGTTGCTGGGGCCAACGTCCTGACTTTC. The chain is built from TRBV7-2 and TRBJ2-6; no clear D. The CDR3 is 17 residues long. The germline gives CDR1 SGHTA, CDR2 FQGNSA. The V gene lost 5 bases and the J gene lost 2 bases, with 16 bases spanning the gap. Variable domain in full (rest from reference TRBV7-2 and TRBJ2-6): GAGVSQSPSNKVTEKGKDVELRCDPISGHTALYWYRQSLGQGLEFLIYFQGNSAPDKSGLPSDRFSAERTGGSVSTLTIQRTQQEDSAVYLCASSLQVVVAGANVLTFGAGSRLTVL.

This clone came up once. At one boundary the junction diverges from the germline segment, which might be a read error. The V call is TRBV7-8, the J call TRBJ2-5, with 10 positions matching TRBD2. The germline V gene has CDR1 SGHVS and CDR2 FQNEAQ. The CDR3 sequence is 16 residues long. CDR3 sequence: CASSLVQRGGQKTQYF. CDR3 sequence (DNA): TGTGCCAGCAGCTTAGTGCAGCGGGGGGGCCAAAAGACCCAGTACTTC.

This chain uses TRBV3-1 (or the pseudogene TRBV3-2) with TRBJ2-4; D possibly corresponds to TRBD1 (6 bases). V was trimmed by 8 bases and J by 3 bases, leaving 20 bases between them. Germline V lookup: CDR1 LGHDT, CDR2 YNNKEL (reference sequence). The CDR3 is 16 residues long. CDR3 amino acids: CASHRSWGHDKNIQYF. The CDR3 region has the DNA TGTGCCAGCCACAGATCCTGGGGGCACGACAAAAACATTCAGTACTTC.

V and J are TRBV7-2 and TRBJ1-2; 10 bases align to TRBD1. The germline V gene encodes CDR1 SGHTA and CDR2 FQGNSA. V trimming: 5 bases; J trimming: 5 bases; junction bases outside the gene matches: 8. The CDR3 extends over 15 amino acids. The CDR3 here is CASSLGPDRGYGYTF. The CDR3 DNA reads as TGTGCCAGCAGCCTAGGCCCGGACAGGGGGTATGGCTACACCTTC.

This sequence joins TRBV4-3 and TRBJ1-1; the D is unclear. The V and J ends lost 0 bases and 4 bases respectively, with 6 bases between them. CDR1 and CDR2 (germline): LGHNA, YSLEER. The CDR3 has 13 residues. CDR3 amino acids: CASSQDSSTEAFF. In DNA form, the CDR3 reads TGCGCCAGCAGCCAAGATAGCAGCACTGAAGCTTTCTTT.

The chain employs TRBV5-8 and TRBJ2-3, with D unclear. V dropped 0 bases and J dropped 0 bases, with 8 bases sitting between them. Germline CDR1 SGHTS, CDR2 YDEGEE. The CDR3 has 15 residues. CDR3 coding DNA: TGTGCCAGCAGCTTGGTTTTGGGCAGCACAGATACGCAGTATTTT. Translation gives CASSLVLGSTDTQYF.

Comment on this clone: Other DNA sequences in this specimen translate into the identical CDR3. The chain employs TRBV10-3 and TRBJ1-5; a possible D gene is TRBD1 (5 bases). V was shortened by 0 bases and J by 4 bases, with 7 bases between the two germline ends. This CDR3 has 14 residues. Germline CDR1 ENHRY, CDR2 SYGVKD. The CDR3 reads CAISESKGNQPQHF. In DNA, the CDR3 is TGTGCCATCAGTGAGTCAAAGGGGAATCAGCCCCAGCATTTT.

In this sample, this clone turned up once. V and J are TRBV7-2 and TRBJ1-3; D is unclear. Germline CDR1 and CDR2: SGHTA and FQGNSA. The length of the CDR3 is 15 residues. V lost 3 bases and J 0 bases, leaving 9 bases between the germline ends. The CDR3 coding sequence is TGTGCCAGCAGCTTGAGTGCCGGCTCTGGAAACACCATATATTTT. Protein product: CASSLSAGSGNTIYF.

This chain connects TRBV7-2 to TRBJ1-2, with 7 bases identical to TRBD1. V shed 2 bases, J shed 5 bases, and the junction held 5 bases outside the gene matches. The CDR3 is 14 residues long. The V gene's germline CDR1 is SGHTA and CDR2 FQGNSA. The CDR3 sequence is CASSLLAGGYGYTF. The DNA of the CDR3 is TGTGCCAGCAGCTTACTCGCAGGGGGATATGGCTACACCTTC. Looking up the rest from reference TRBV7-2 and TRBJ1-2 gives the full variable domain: GAGVSQSPSNKVTEKGKDVELRCDPISGHTALYWYRQSLGQGLEFLIYFQGNSAPDKSGLPSDRFSAERTGGSVSTLTIQRTQQEDSAVYLCASSLLAGGYGYTFGSGTRLTVV.

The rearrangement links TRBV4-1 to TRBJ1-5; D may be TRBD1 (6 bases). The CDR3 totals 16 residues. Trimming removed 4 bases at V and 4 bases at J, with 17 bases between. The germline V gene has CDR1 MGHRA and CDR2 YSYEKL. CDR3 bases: TGCGCCAGCAGCCCGAGGGAAAGGGGGGTTAATCAGCCCCAGCATTTT. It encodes CASSPRERGVNQPQHF.